The rows below give T cell receptor beta chains drawn from one sample of a study of vaccination effects on CD4 cells after COVID-19. Antigens of these TCRs are unknown. Repertoires were generated with immunoSEQ multiplex PCR, while TCRdb's copy carries only in-frame clones and drops some. In the table there are tens of thousands of clones, approximately 80% of which are singletons. The material sequenced was CD4+ T cells from PBMCs cultured with HCoV-229E spike peptides, taken before COVID-19 vaccination. These TCRs come from a human donor who received a COVID-19 vaccine. CDR3s include the opening cysteine and the closing phenylalanine or tryptophan. D genes are given only for firm matches. Size is omitted from some rows. Given values are once, few, many or a class for expanded clones.

V gene: TRBV5-5
clone size: .
D gene: .
J gene: TRBJ2-3
CDR3 DNA: TGTGCCAGCAGCTTGGCCCCGGGGAGTAGCACAGATACGCAGTATTTT
CDR3 protein: CASSLAPGSSTDTQYF

V gene: TRBV19
clone size: .
D gene: .
J gene: TRBJ2-3
CDR3 DNA: TGTGCCAGTAGTATGCGGGGGCGCGGAGCTGGAGATACGCAGTATTTT
CDR3 protein: CASSMRGRGAGDTQYF

V gene: TRBV25-1
clone size: .
D gene: TRBD1
J gene: TRBJ1-1
CDR3 DNA: TGTGCCAGCAGTGAATGGGCTCTTGGGGACAGAGTTGGAGCTTTCTTT
CDR3 protein: CASSEWALGDRVGAFF

V gene: TRBV5-1
clone size: .
D gene: TRBD2
J gene: TRBJ2-5
CDR3 DNA: TGCGCCAGCAGATTTGGACTAGACCAAGAGACCCAGTACTTC
CDR3 protein: CASRFGLDQETQYF

V gene: TRBV7-2
clone size: .
D gene: .
J gene: TRBJ1-6
CDR3 DNA: TGTGCCAGCAGCTTAGCCCCACAGGGTTGGGAACCCCTCCACTTT
CDR3 protein: CASSLAPQGWEPLHF

V gene: TRBV18
clone size: .
D gene: .
J gene: TRBJ1-1
CDR3 DNA: TGTGCCAGCTCAGCCGGGAACACTGAAGCTTTCTTT
CDR3 protein: CASSAGNTEAFF

V gene: TRBV18
clone size: .
D gene: .
J gene: TRBJ1-2
CDR3 DNA: TGTGCCAGCTCACCCGGGGATAACTATGGCTACACCTTC
CDR3 protein: CASSPGDNYGYTF

V gene: TRBV6-2/TRBV6-3
clone size: .
D gene: .
J gene: TRBJ2-1
CDR3 DNA: TGTGCCAGCAGTTACTATTTAGGAGCAACCGTTAAGAACAATGAGCAGTTCTTC
CDR3 protein: CASSYYLGATVKNNEQFF

V gene: TRBV29-1
clone size: once
D gene: .
J gene: TRBJ1-4
CDR3 DNA: TGCAGCGTCCCCGGAGGGGGGGGAAAACTGTTTTTT
CDR3 protein: CSVPGGGGKLFF

V gene: TRBV11-2
clone size: .
D gene: TRBD1
J gene: TRBJ2-5
CDR3 DNA: TGTGCCAGCAGCTCCCGAGACAGGGACGGTAAAGAGACCCAGTACTTC
CDR3 protein: CASSSRDRDGKETQYF

V gene: TRBV18
clone size: few
D gene: .
J gene: TRBJ2-3
CDR3 DNA: TGTGCCAGCTCAACCGGGACGGAGAACACAGATACGCAGTATTTT
CDR3 protein: CASSTGTENTDTQYF

V gene: TRBV6-2/TRBV6-3
clone size: .
D gene: .
J gene: TRBJ1-4
CDR3 DNA: TGTGCCAGCAGCGTTCACAGCGTGCCAACTAATGAAAAACTGTTTTTT
CDR3 protein: CASSVHSVPTNEKLFF

V gene: TRBV6-5
clone size: .
D gene: .
J gene: TRBJ1-1
CDR3 DNA: TGTGCCAGCACGGCCCGGAGGGGGAGGACTGAAGCTTTCTTT
CDR3 protein: CASTARRGRTEAFF

V gene: TRBV28
clone size: .
D gene: TRBD1
J gene: TRBJ2-5
CDR3 DNA: TGTGCCAGCAAGGGAGAATTATACCGGGACAGGGGGCATCGAGAGACCCAGTACTTC
CDR3 protein: CASKGELYRDRGHRETQYF

V gene: TRBV9
clone size: .
D gene: TRBD2
J gene: TRBJ2-1
CDR3 DNA: TGTGCCAGCAGCGTCTCTAGCGGGGGCCCTAACCTTTACAATGAGCAGTTCTTC
CDR3 protein: CASSVSSGGPNLYNEQFF

V gene: TRBV7-2
clone size: few
D gene: .
J gene: TRBJ2-1
CDR3 DNA: TGTGCCAGCAGCCGGAGGGGGGGGGCAAGTAATGAGCAGTTCTTC
CDR3 protein: CASSRRGGASNEQFF

V gene: TRBV18
clone size: .
D gene: .
J gene: TRBJ1-3
CDR3 DNA: TGTGCCAGCTCACCGACTGAGGGAAACACCATATATTTT
CDR3 protein: CASSPTEGNTIYF

V gene: TRBV7-2
clone size: once
D gene: TRBD1
J gene: TRBJ1-6
CDR3 DNA: TGTGCCAGCAGCGTCCGGGACAGTACTTATTCACCCCTCCACTTT
CDR3 protein: CASSVRDSTYSPLHF

V gene: TRBV19
clone size: .
D gene: TRBD2
J gene: TRBJ2-3
CDR3 DNA: TGTGCCAGTAGTGCGCAACTAGCGTTAAGCACAGATACGCAGTATTTT
CDR3 protein: CASSAQLALSTDTQYF

V gene: TRBV7-6
clone size: .
D gene: .
J gene: TRBJ2-5
CDR3 DNA: TGTGCCAGCAGCCCTAATACCTTACCGCAAGAGACCCAGTACTTC
CDR3 protein: CASSPNTLPQETQYF

V gene: TRBV14
clone size: once
D gene: .
J gene: TRBJ2-3
CDR3 DNA: TGTGCCAGCAGCCACAACTCAGATACGCAGTATTTT
CDR3 protein: CASSHNSDTQYF

V gene: TRBV7-2
clone size: .
D gene: .
J gene: TRBJ2-4
CDR3 DNA: TGTGCCAGCAGCTTAGGTCTGGCAGGTCGAAACATTCAGTACTTC
CDR3 protein: CASSLGLAGRNIQYF

V gene: TRBV9
clone size: .
D gene: TRBD1
J gene: TRBJ2-3
CDR3 DNA: TGTGCCAGCAGCGTAGGGACAGGTAGGGATACGCAGTATTTT
CDR3 protein: CASSVGTGRDTQYF

V gene: TRBV7-3
clone size: .
D gene: .
J gene: TRBJ1-6
CDR3 DNA: TGTGCCAGCAGTTCGGACGGACTCAATTCACCCCTCCACTTT
CDR3 protein: CASSSDGLNSPLHF

V gene: TRBV7-3
clone size: .
D gene: .
J gene: TRBJ2-1
CDR3 DNA: TGTGCCAGCAGCTTAATATCAGGGATCTTAGGACAAGACAATGAGCAGTTCTTC
CDR3 protein: CASSLISGILGQDNEQFF

V gene: TRBV28
clone size: .
D gene: .
J gene: TRBJ1-2
CDR3 DNA: TGTGCCAGCAGTTCGACCTACTATGGCTACACCTTC
CDR3 protein: CASSSTYYGYTF

V gene: TRBV9
clone size: .
D gene: .
J gene: TRBJ1-2
CDR3 DNA: TGTGCCAGCAGCGTAGCCTCAAGTGGGGGAGTAACGTCCTATGGCTACACCTTC
CDR3 protein: CASSVASSGGVTSYGYTF

V gene: TRBV18
clone size: .
D gene: TRBD1
J gene: TRBJ2-1
CDR3 DNA: TGTGCCAGCTCACCACCGGGACAGGGTCTTATAAATGAGCAGTTCTTC
CDR3 protein: CASSPPGQGLINEQFF

V gene: TRBV10-3
clone size: .
D gene: .
J gene: TRBJ2-2
CDR3 DNA: TGTGCCATCAGTGAGTCGATTCTCGGCCCCGGGGAGCTGTTTTTT
CDR3 protein: CAISESILGPGELFF

V gene: TRBV7-2
clone size: .
D gene: .
J gene: TRBJ1-2
CDR3 DNA: TGTGCCAGCAGCTTAGAAACACACCAGGGCTACACCTTC
CDR3 protein: CASSLETHQGYTF

V gene: TRBV5-1
clone size: .
D gene: TRBD2
J gene: TRBJ2-5
CDR3 DNA: TGCGCCAGCAGACCACTAGCGTCCCTCCAAGAGACCCAGTACTTC
CDR3 protein: CASRPLASLQETQYF

V gene: TRBV24-1
clone size: .
D gene: .
J gene: TRBJ2-5
CDR3 DNA: TGTGCCACCAGTGGCGGGTCGGAGGAGACCCAGTACTTC
CDR3 protein: CATSGGSEETQYF

V gene: TRBV12-3/TRBV12-4
clone size: .
D gene: .
J gene: TRBJ1-5
CDR3 DNA: TGTGCCAGCAGTTTCGGGAATCAGCCCCAGCATTTT
CDR3 protein: CASSFGNQPQHF

V gene: TRBV5-1
clone size: .
D gene: TRBD2
J gene: TRBJ2-3
CDR3 DNA: TGCGCCAGCAGCTCAAGCGGGGGGGGGACAGATACGCAGTATTTT
CDR3 protein: CASSSSGGGTDTQYF

V gene: TRBV5-1
clone size: .
D gene: TRBD1
J gene: TRBJ2-3
CDR3 DNA: TGCGCCAGCAGCATACAGGGGAGCGGCACAGATACGCAGTATTTT
CDR3 protein: CASSIQGSGTDTQYF

V gene: TRBV7-2
clone size: .
D gene: TRBD2
J gene: TRBJ2-1
CDR3 DNA: TGTGCCAGCAGCTTAGTTGGCGGGGGGGTATACAATGAGCAGTTCTTC
CDR3 protein: CASSLVGGGVYNEQFF